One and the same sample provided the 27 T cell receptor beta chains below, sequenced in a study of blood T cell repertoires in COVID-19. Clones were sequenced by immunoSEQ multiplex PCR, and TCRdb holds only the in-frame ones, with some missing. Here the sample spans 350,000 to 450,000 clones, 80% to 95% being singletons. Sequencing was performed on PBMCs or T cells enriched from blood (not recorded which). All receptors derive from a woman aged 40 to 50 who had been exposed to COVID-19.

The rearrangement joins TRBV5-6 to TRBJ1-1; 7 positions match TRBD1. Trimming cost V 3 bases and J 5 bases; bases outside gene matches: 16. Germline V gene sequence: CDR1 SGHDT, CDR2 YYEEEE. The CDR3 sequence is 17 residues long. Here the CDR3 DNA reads TGTGCCAGCAGCTCGATCACCGTAGGGGGCCTGAGGACTGAAGCTTTCTTT. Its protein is CASSSITVGGLRTEAFF.

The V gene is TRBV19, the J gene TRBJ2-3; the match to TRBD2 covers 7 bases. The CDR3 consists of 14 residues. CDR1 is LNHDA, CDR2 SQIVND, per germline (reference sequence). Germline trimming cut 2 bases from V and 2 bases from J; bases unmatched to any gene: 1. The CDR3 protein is CASSISGTTDTQYF. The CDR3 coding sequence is TGTGCCAGTAGTATAAGCGGGACCACAGATACGCAGTATTTT.

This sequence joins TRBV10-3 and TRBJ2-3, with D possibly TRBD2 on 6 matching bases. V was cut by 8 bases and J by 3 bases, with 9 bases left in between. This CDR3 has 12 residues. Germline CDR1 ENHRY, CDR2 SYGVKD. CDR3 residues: CAIGGRTDTQYF. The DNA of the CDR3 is TGTGCCATCGGGGGGAGAACAGATACGCAGTATTTT.

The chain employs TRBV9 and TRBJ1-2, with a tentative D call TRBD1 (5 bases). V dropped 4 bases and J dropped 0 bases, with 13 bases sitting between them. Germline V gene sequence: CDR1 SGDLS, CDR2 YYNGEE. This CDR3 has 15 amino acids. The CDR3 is CASSPGAVSNYGYTF. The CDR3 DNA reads TGTGCCAGCAGCCCTGGGGCGGTATCTAACTATGGCTACACCTTC.

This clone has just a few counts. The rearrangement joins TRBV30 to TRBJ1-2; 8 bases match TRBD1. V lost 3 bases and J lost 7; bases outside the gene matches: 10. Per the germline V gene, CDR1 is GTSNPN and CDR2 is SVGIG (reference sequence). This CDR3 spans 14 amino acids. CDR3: CAWRGGQGAFGYTF. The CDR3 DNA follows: TGTGCCTGGAGAGGTGGGCAGGGGGCTTTTGGCTACACCTTC.

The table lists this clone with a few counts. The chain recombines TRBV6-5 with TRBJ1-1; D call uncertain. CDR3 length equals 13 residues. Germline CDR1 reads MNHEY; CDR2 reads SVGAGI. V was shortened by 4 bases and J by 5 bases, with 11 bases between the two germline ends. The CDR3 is CASSSTGKTEAFF. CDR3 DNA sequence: TGTGCCAGCAGTTCTACGGGAAAGACTGAAGCTTTCTTT.

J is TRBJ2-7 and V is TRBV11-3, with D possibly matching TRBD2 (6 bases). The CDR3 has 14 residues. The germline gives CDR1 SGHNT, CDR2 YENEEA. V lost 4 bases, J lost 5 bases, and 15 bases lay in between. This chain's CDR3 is CASSSQQGGNEQYF. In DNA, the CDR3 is TGTGCCAGCAGCTCCCAGCAGGGAGGCAACGAGCAGTACTTC.

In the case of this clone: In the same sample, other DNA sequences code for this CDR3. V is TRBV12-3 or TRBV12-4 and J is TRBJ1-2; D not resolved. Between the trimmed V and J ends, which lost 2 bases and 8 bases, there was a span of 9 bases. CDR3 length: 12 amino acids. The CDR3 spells CASSLRAGGYTF. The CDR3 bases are TGTGCCAGCAGTTTAAGGGCGGGCGGCTACACCTTC.

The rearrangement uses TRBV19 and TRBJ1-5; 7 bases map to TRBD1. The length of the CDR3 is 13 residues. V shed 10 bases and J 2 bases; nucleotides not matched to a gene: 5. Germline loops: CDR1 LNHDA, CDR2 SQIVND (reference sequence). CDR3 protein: CATQQGRNQPQHF. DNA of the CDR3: TGTGCCACCCAACAGGGGCGCAATCAGCCCCAGCATTTT. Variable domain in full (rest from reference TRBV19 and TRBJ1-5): DGGITQSPKYLFRKEGQNVTLSCEQNLNHDAMYWYRQDPGQGLRLIYYSQIVNDFQKGDIAEGYSVSREKKESFPLTVTSAQKNPTAFYLCATQQGRNQPQHFGDGTRLSIL.

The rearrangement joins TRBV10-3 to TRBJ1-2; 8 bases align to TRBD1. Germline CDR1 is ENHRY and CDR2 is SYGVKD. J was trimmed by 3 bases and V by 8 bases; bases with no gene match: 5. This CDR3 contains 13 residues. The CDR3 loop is CAIHPTGDYGYTF. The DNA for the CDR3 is TGTGCCATCCATCCGACAGGGGACTATGGCTACACCTTC.

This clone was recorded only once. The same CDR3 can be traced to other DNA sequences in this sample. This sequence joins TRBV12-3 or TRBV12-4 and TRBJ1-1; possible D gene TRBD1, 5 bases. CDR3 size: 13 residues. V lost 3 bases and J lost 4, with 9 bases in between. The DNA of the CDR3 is TGTGCCAGCAGTTTTATCGGGGGCACTGAAGCTTTCTTT. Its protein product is CASSFIGGTEAFF.

This CDR3 is CASSLTGDKLTGNTIYF. The CDR3 nucleotides are TGTGCCAGCTCACTTACAGGGGACAAACTTACTGGAAACACCATATATTTT. V and J are TRBV18 and TRBJ1-3; 7 nucleotides match TRBD1. V dropped 4 bases and J dropped 2; count of bases not matched to a gene: 11. CDR1 is KGHSH, CDR2 LQKENI, per germline. The CDR3 is made up of 17 amino acids. The complete variable domain, with remaining parts taken from reference TRBV18 and TRBJ1-3, reads NAGVMQNPRHLVRRRGQEARLRCSPMKGHSHVYWYRQLPEEGLKFMVYLQKENIIDESGMPKERFSAEFPKEGPSILRIQQVVRGDSAAYFCASSLTGDKLTGNTIYFGEGSWLTVV.

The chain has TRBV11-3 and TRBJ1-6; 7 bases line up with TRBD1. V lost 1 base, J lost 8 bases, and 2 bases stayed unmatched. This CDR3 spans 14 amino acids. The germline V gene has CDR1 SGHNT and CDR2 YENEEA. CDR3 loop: CASSLGQGDSPLHF. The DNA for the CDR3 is TGTGCCAGCAGCTTAGGACAGGGAGATTCACCCCTCCACTTT.

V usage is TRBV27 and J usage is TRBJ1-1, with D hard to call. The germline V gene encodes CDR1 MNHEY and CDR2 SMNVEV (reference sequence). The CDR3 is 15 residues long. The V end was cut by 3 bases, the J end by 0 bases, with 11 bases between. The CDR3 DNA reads TGTGCCAGCAGTTTGGGCTACCGTATGAACACTGAAGCTTTCTTT. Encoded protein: CASSLGYRMNTEAFF.

The CDR3 nucleotides read TGTGCCTGGAGTCAAGGGACAGCAAACACTGAAGCTTTCTTT. It specifies CAWSQGTANTEAFF. J is TRBJ1-1 and V is TRBV30; 7 nucleotides align to TRBD1. Germline lookup yields CDR1 GTSNPN and CDR2 SVGIG (reference sequence). The CDR3 has 14 residues. The V and J ends lost 2 bases and 2 bases, in that order; junction bases with no gene match: 5.

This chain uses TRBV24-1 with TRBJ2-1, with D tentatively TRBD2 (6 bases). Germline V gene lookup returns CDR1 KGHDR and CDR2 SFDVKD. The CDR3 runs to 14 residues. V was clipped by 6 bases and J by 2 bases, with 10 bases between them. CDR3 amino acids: CATSQSGPYNEQFF. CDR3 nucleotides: TGTGCCACCAGTCAAAGCGGGCCCTACAATGAGCAGTTCTTC.

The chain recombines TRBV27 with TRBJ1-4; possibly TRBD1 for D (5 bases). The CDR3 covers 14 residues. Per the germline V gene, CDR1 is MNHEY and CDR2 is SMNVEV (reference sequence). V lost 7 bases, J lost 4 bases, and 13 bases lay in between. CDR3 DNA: TGTGCCAGCAAGTCAACAGGTGGTAATGAAAAACTGTTTTTT. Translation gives CASKSTGGNEKLFF.

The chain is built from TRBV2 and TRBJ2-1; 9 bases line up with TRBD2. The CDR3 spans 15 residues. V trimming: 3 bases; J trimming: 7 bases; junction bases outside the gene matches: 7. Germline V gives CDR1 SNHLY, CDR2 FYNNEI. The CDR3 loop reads CASSDIGTSFNEQFF. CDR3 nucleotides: TGTGCCAGCAGTGACATAGGGACTAGCTTTAATGAGCAGTTCTTC.

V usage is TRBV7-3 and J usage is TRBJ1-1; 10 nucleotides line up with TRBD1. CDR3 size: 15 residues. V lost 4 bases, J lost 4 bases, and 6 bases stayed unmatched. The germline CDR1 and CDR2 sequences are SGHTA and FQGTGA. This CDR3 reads CASSSQGQGLTEAFF. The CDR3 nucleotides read TGTGCCAGCAGCTCCCAGGGACAGGGGCTCACTGAAGCTTTCTTT.

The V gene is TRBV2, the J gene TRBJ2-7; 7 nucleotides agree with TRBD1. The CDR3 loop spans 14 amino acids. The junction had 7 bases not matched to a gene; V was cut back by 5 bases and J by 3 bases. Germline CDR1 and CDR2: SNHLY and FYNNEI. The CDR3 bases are TGTGCCAGCAGTCGGACAGGTCCTGGCTACGAGCAGTACTTC. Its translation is CASSRTGPGYEQYF.

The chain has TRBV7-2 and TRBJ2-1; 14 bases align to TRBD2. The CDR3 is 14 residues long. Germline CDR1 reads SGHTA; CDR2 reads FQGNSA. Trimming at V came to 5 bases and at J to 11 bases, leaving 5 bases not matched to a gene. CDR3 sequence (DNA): TGTGCCAGCAGCCACGGGACTAGCGGGAGTAAGCAGTTCTTC. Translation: CASSHGTSGSKQFF.

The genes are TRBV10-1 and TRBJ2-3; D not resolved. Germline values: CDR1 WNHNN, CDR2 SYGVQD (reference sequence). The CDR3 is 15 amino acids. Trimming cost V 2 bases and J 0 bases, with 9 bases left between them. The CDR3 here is CASSEPGTSTDTQYF. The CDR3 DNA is TGCGCCAGCAGTGAGCCGGGTACTAGCACAGATACGCAGTATTTT.

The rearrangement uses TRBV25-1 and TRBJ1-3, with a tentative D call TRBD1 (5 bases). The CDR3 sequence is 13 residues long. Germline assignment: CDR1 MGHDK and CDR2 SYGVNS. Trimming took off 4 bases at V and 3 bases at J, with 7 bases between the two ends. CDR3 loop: CASSAGGGNTIYF. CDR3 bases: TGTGCCAGCAGTGCGGGGGGTGGAAACACCATATATTTT.

The CDR3 nucleotides read TGTGCCAGCAGCGAAGAAGGAGGATATGAACTAGCCAAAAACATTCAGTACTTC. It codes for CASSEEGGYELAKNIQYF. J is TRBJ2-4 and V is TRBV7-9; possibly TRBD2 for D (5 bases). Germline lookup yields CDR1 SEHNR and CDR2 FQNEAQ (reference sequence). This CDR3 comprises 18 residues. V was trimmed by 5 bases and J by 0 bases, leaving 20 bases between them.

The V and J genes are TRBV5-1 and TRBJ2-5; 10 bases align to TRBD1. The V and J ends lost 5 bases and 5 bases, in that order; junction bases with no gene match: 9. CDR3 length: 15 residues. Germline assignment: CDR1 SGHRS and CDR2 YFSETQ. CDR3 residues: CASSSLGQGRETQYF. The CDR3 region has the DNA TGCGCCAGCAGTTCCCTGGGACAGGGGAGGGAGACCCAGTACTTC. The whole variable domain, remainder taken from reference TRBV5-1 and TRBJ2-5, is KAGVTQTPRYLIKTRGQQVTLSCSPISGHRSVSWYQQTPGQGLQFLFEYFSETQRNKGNFPGRFSGRQFSNSRSEMNVSTLELGDSALYLCASSSLGQGRETQYFGPGTRLLVL.

This CDR3 reads CASSLETNTGELFF. In DNA, the CDR3 is TGTGCCAGCAGCTTAGAGACGAACACCGGGGAGCTGTTTTTT. The rearrangement links TRBV5-5 to TRBJ2-2; D remains unclear. Per germline, CDR1 SGHKS and CDR2 YYEKEE (reference sequence). The CDR3 extends over 14 amino acids. The V end lost 2 bases, the J end lost 0 bases, and 5 bases lay between the germline ends.

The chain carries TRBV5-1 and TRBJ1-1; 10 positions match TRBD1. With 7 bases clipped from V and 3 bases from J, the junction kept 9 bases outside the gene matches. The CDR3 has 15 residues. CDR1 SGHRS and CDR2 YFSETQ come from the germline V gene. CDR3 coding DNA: TGCGCCAGCGGCAGGGACAGGGGCGAGGACACTGAAGCTTTCTTT. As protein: CASGRDRGEDTEAFF.